The next 29 T cell receptor beta chains were all read from a single sample in a study of cytomegalovirus exposure and HLA in healthy donors. The primer mix had 60 Vbeta and 13 Jbeta primers. TCRdb's copy holds only in-frame clones and misses some; the assay was immunoSEQ multiplex PCR. The table includes about 160,000 clones, 78% detected once. The sample taken for sequencing was PBMCs. The receptors derive from a woman aged 40 to 50 in good health and CMV-seronegative.

This chain joins TRBV18 and TRBJ1-1; 7 nucleotides line up with TRBD1. Germline lookup yields CDR1 KGHSH and CDR2 LQKENI. CDR3 length equals 15 residues. The V segment lost 0 bases and the J segment 7 bases; nucleotides outside the gene matches: 8. The CDR3: CASSPPGQATLEAFF. The CDR3, as DNA: TGTGCCAGCTCACCACCTGGACAGGCAACCCTTGAAGCTTTCTTT.

The chain couples TRBV14 to TRBJ2-2; 8 bases align to TRBD2. Germline CDR1 is SGHDN and CDR2 is FVKESK. V gave up 4 bases and J gave up 1 base; unmatched junction bases: 8. CDR3 length equals 17 residues. CDR3 bases: TGTGCCAGCAGCCCACTGGGGAGCGGGGGGAACACCGGGGAGCTGTTTTTT. The encoded protein is CASSPLGSGGNTGELFF.

This chain connects TRBV19 to TRBJ2-2; 7 bases line up with TRBD2. The CDR3 runs to 15 residues. Germline values: CDR1 LNHDA, CDR2 SQIVND (reference sequence). V was clipped by 5 bases and J by 7 bases; unmatched bases: 10. CDR3 coding DNA: TGTGCCAGTAGTCCGGCAGGGCGGGGGAACGGGGAGCTGTTTTTT. Protein sequence: CASSPAGRGNGELFF.

CDR3 protein: CASSSPSREAFF. The CDR3 region has the DNA TGTGCCAGCAGTTCACCTTCCAGGGAAGCTTTCTTT. The chain carries TRBV6-5 and TRBJ1-1; the D is unclear. V lost 4 bases to trimming and J lost 8 bases, with 11 bases between them. The V gene's germline CDR1 is MNHEY and CDR2 SVGAGI. The CDR3 is 12 amino acids.

This rearrangement joins TRBV7-9 to TRBJ1-5; TRBD1 agrees at 10 bases. From germline, CDR1 is SEHNR and CDR2 FQNEAQ (reference sequence). The CDR3 is 16 amino acids. V trimming: 3 bases; J trimming: 6 bases; junction bases outside the gene matches: 8. The CDR3 reads CASSFRQGAQIQPQHF. The CDR3 DNA reads TGTGCCAGCAGCTTTCGACAGGGGGCGCAGATTCAGCCCCAGCATTTT.

This chain connects TRBV9 to TRBJ2-2; 10 bases align to TRBD2. V gave up 2 bases and J gave up 5 bases; unmatched junction bases: 18. The germline V gene encodes CDR1 SGDLS and CDR2 YYNGEE. The CDR3 totals 20 residues. The CDR3: CASSVSLKRGGFITTGELFF. The CDR3 nucleotides are TGTGCCAGCAGCGTTTCTTTAAAGCGGGGGGGCTTCATCACAACCGGGGAGCTGTTTTTT. Full variable domain (outside the CDR3, taken from reference TRBV9 and TRBJ2-2): DSGVTQTPKHLITATGQRVTLRCSPRSGDLSVYWYQQSLDQGLQFLIQYYNGEERAKGNILERFSAQQFPDLHSELNLSSLELGDSALYFCASSVSLKRGGFITTGELFFGEGSRLTVL.

The rearrangement joins TRBV25-1 to TRBJ2-2; TRBD2 agrees at 13 bases. Germline-derived CDR1 and CDR2 are MGHDK and SYGVNS. The CDR3 length is 16 residues. The trim removed 6 bases at V and 6 bases at J, leaving 7 bases unmatched. Here the CDR3 reads CASRYPGLAGSGELFF. DNA of the CDR3: TGTGCCAGCAGATACCCGGGACTAGCGGGGTCCGGGGAGCTGTTTTTT.

The chain has TRBV4-1 and TRBJ1-5, with D perhaps matching TRBD1 (6 bases). V gave up 4 bases and J gave up 7 bases, with 17 bases separating them. Germline lookup yields CDR1 MGHRA and CDR2 YSYEKL. This CDR3 has 15 amino acids. CDR3: CASSRGLGGVQPQHF. The CDR3 region has the DNA TGCGCCAGCAGCCGGGGGCTTGGAGGAGTCCAGCCCCAGCATTTT.

The chain is built from TRBV7-6 and TRBJ2-7; tentatively, D is TRBD2 (5 bases). Germline lookup yields CDR1 SGHVS and CDR2 FNYEAQ. The CDR3 spans 13 residues. The V gene lost 5 bases and the J gene lost 0 bases, with 8 bases spanning the gap. The CDR3 nucleotides are TGTGCCAGCAGCGGCGGGCCCTCCTACGAGCAGTACTTC. Translating it yields CASSGGPSYEQYF.

The V and J genes are TRBV11-3 and TRBJ2-3; 7 bases are shared with TRBD1. CDR1 and CDR2 (germline): SGHNT, YENEEA. The CDR3 consists of 13 residues. The junction had 3 bases not matched to a gene; V was cut back by 6 bases and J by 3 bases. The CDR3 nucleotides are TGTGCCAGCAGGGGACAGTCAACAGATACGCAGTATTTT. Amino acids: CASRGQSTDTQYF.

With regard to this clone: Different DNA sequences within this sample yield the same CDR3. The V gene is TRBV9, the J gene TRBJ2-3, with 7 bases lining up with TRBD1. The CDR3 has 15 amino acids. V lost 0 bases, J lost 1 base, and 2 bases stayed unmatched. The germline V gene encodes CDR1 SGDLS and CDR2 YYNGEE. The CDR3 reads CASSVEQGRTDTQYF. The CDR3 DNA reads TGTGCCAGCAGCGTAGAACAGGGGCGCACAGATACGCAGTATTTT.

The CDR3 DNA reads as TGTGCCAGCAGCTTAACACCAGGCACCGGGGAGCTGTTTTTT. This encodes CASSLTPGTGELFF. The chain has TRBV7-3 and TRBJ2-2; D remains unclear. CDR3 length equals 14 residues. The germline CDR1 and CDR2 sequences are SGHTA and FQGTGA. V lost 0 bases to trimming and J lost 4 bases, with 6 bases between them.

In its sample, this clone was seen many times. This rearrangement joins TRBV4-1 to TRBJ2-1; 11 nucleotides agree with TRBD2. With V trimmed by 2 bases and J by 9 bases, 21 bases remained unmatched. The germline V gene encodes CDR1 MGHRA and CDR2 YSYEKL. The CDR3 is 20 residues long. CDR3 nucleotides: TGCGCCAGCAGCCAACCTAGGACAGGCGGGATGCTAGCGGGGGGAAGTGAGCAGTTCTTC. It encodes CASSQPRTGGMLAGGSEQFF.

The rearrangement uses TRBV4-1 and TRBJ2-7; 11 bases line up with TRBD2. The V and J ends lost 2 bases and 1 base, in that order; junction bases with no gene match: 10. The germline V gene encodes CDR1 MGHRA and CDR2 YSYEKL. The CDR3 has 18 residues. CDR3 DNA sequence: TGCGCCAGCAGCCAATCTCCCTTAGCGGGGGGGCAATCCTACGAGCAGTACTTC. It is translated as CASSQSPLAGGQSYEQYF.

V is TRBV4-1 and J is TRBJ2-7; 9 bases fit TRBD1. Germline CDR1 MGHRA, CDR2 YSYEKL. The V and J ends lost 5 bases and 4 bases, in that order; junction bases with no gene match: 9. The CDR3 is 15 residues long. The CDR3 bases are TGCGCCAGCAGCGCTCAACAGGGGGCTGGATACGAGCAGTACTTC. It encodes CASSAQQGAGYEQYF.

A note on this clone: Sequence at one end of the junction differs from germline and may be a read error. This sequence joins TRBV7-9 and TRBJ1-2; D gene unclear. The CDR3 runs 15 residues. Germline CDR1 is SEHNR and CDR2 is FQNEAQ (reference sequence). DNA for the CDR3: TGTGCCGGCAGCCCCCACAGAGTCCTTAACTATGGCTACACCTTC. Amino acids: CAGSPHRVLNYGYTF.

This chain joins TRBV6-1 and TRBJ1-5; TRBD1 might be the D (5 bases). Germline CDR1 MNHNS, CDR2 SASEGT. The CDR3 has 15 amino acids. Trimming pared 6 bases from V and 2 bases from J, leaving 14 bases between. CDR3 amino acids: CASSRDFGRNQPQHF. The CDR3 DNA follows: TGTGCCAGCAGCAGGGACTTCGGTCGCAATCAGCCCCAGCATTTT.

The chain recombines TRBV5-1 with TRBJ1-1; possibly TRBD1 for D (6 bases). CDR1 and CDR2 (germline): SGHRS, YFSETQ. The CDR3 sequence is 16 residues long. Between the trimmed V and J ends, which lost 0 bases and 2 bases, there was a span of 14 bases. This CDR3 is CASSLDTGRGNTEAFF. The CDR3 DNA follows: TGCGCCAGCAGCTTGGACACAGGGAGAGGAAACACTGAAGCTTTCTTT.

This chain joins TRBV2 and TRBJ2-2, with 10 nucleotides matching TRBD1. The CDR3 extends over 16 amino acids. With V trimmed by 4 bases and J by 7 bases, 9 bases remained unmatched. CDR1 and CDR2 (germline): SNHLY, FYNNEI. The CDR3 here is CASSVTGTGVDGELFF. The CDR3 region has the DNA TGTGCCAGCAGTGTAACCGGGACAGGGGTGGACGGGGAGCTGTTTTTT.

This clone was found once. V and J are TRBV19 and TRBJ2-5; perhaps TRBD1 as D (5 bases). The CDR3 loop spans 14 amino acids. Looked up from germline, CDR1 is LNHDA and CDR2 is SQIVND (reference sequence). The ends were cut back, 9 bases at V and 1 base at J, with 15 bases in the middle. The DNA for the CDR3 is TGTGCCAGCAAGCCTAATACAGGCCAAGAGACCCAGTACTTC. Protein sequence: CASKPNTGQETQYF.

The chain joins TRBV5-1 to TRBJ1-2; D gene unclear. V lost 0 bases and J 0 bases, leaving 6 bases between the germline ends. This CDR3 spans 14 amino acids. Germline CDR1 SGHRS, CDR2 YFSETQ. CDR3 sequence reads: CASSLAEANYGYTF. The CDR3 DNA reads TGCGCCAGCAGCTTGGCAGAAGCTAACTATGGCTACACCTTC.

This rearrangement joins TRBV5-1 to TRBJ1-1, with D possibly TRBD1 on 6 matching bases. The CDR3 contains 14 residues. Looked up from germline, CDR1 is SGHRS and CDR2 is YFSETQ. V was shortened by 3 bases and J by 3 bases, with 12 bases between the two germline ends. As DNA, the CDR3 is TGCGCCAGCAGCTCAGGGCCAGGGGACACTGAAGCTTTCTTT. This translates into CASSSGPGDTEAFF.

The rearrangement joins TRBV7-9 to TRBJ2-3, with D tentatively TRBD2 (5 bases). V dropped 1 base and J dropped 4 bases, with 15 bases sitting between them. This CDR3 has 16 amino acids. CDR1 is SEHNR, CDR2 FQNEAQ, per germline (reference sequence). CDR3 nucleotide sequence: TGTGCCAGCAGCTTAGGGGTGGTGAGGGAGTCAGATACGCAGTATTTT. Protein product: CASSLGVVRESDTQYF.

The J gene is TRBJ1-4, the V gene TRBV19, with no clear D. Trimming removed 6 bases from V and 8 bases from J, with 10 bases in between. This CDR3 region has 12 residues. Germline lookup yields CDR1 LNHDA and CDR2 SQIVND (reference sequence). The CDR3 reads CASSTNSEKLFF. DNA for the CDR3: TGTGCCAGTAGCACCAACTCAGAAAAACTGTTTTTT.

This clone was recorded a few times. The chain is built from TRBV5-1 and TRBJ2-1; unclear D gene. The CDR3 is made up of 13 amino acids. Germline V lookup: CDR1 SGHRS, CDR2 YFSETQ. Trimming removed 1 base from V and 8 bases from J, with 10 bases in between. CDR3 amino acids: CASSLYLDDEQFF. For the CDR3, the DNA is TGCGCCAGCAGCTTGTATCTAGACGATGAGCAGTTCTTC. The whole variable domain, remainder taken from reference TRBV5-1 and TRBJ2-1, is KAGVTQTPRYLIKTRGQQVTLSCSPISGHRSVSWYQQTPGQGLQFLFEYFSETQRNKGNFPGRFSGRQFSNSRSEMNVSTLELGDSALYLCASSLYLDDEQFFGPGTRLTVL.

The chain carries TRBV7-9 and TRBJ1-1; D is perhaps TRBD1 (6 bases). Per the germline V gene, CDR1 is SEHNR and CDR2 is FQNEAQ (reference sequence). This CDR3 has 16 amino acids. The ends were cut back, 0 bases at V and 0 bases at J, with 11 bases in the middle. CDR3 coding DNA: TGTGCCAGCAGCTTAGCACAGGGAAATATGAACACTGAAGCTTTCTTT. This encodes CASSLAQGNMNTEAFF. Drawing the rest from reference TRBV7-9 and TRBJ1-1, the complete variable domain is DTGVSQNPRHKITKRGQNVTFRCDPISEHNRLYWYRQTLGQGPEFLTYFQNEAQLEKSRLLSDRFSAERPKGSFSTLEIQRTEQGDSAMYLCASSLAQGNMNTEAFFGQGTRLTVV.

This clone was picked up a small number of times. The chain combines TRBV5-6 with TRBJ2-7, with 7 bases that match TRBD2. CDR3 length: 15 amino acids. Germline CDR1 is SGHDT and CDR2 is YYEEEE. The trim removed 3 bases at V and 0 bases at J, leaving 6 bases unmatched. CDR3 amino acids: CASSWGLPDSYEQYF. Here the CDR3 DNA reads TGTGCCAGCAGCTGGGGACTACCGGACTCCTACGAGCAGTACTTC. Full variable domain (outside the CDR3, taken from reference TRBV5-6 and TRBJ2-7): DAGVTQSPTHLIKTRGQQVTLRCSPKSGHDTVSWYQQALGQGPQFIFQYYEEEERQRGNFPDRFSGHQFPNYSSELNVNALLLGDSALYLCASSWGLPDSYEQYFGPGTRLTVT.

The genes are TRBV5-4 and TRBJ2-3; 8 positions agree with TRBD2. Looked up from germline, CDR1 is SGHNT and CDR2 is YYREEE (reference sequence). CDR3 length equals 16 residues. Trimming cost V 2 bases and J 0 bases; bases outside gene matches: 5. The CDR3 DNA reads TGTGCCAGCAGCTTCCTAGCGGGTCCTAGCACAGATACGCAGTATTTT. This codes for CASSFLAGPSTDTQYF.

The chain combines TRBV19 with TRBJ1-1, with TRBD1 identical over 11 bases. CDR3 length: 14 residues. V shed 7 bases and J 5 bases; nucleotides not matched to a gene: 6. Germline V lookup: CDR1 LNHDA, CDR2 SQIVND (reference sequence). The CDR3 is CASTADRGLTEAFF. The CDR3 coding sequence is TGTGCCAGTACCGCGGACAGGGGGCTGACTGAAGCTTTCTTT.